This T cell receptor (beta chain) was recorded in a study of cytomegalovirus exposure and HLA in healthy donors. Study-level results: The listing of 150 or so TCR beta chains classed them as cytomegalovirus-associated. Some V segments, TRBV6-2 and TRBV6-3 among them, were indistinguishable and were therefore excluded.

The junction had 14 bases not matched to a gene; V was cut back by 6 bases and J by 12 bases. The CDR3 extends over 14 amino acids. CDR1 and CDR2 from the germline V gene are MNHEY and SVGAGI. The primer mix had 60 Vbeta and 13 Jbeta primers. Only in-frame clones appear in the TCRdb table, and some are missing; sequencing was by immunoSEQ multiplex PCR. In the table there are some 140,000 clones, around 83% of which are singletons. With regard to this clone: No antigen is known for it.

This TCR was recovered from a male donor in good health and CMV-seropositive. This rearrangement joins TRBV6-5 to TRBJ2-7; 10 positions match TRBD1. Sequencing was carried out using PBMCs. In nucleotides, the CDR3 is TGTGCCAGCAGCCCGGGACAGGGGCCCGATACTACGTACTTC. Its protein product is CASSPGQGPDTTYF.